A single sample gave rise to the 17 T cell receptor beta chains below, sequenced in a study of cytomegalovirus exposure and HLA in healthy donors. Amplification used 60 Vbeta primers and 13 Jbeta primers. The method was immunoSEQ multiplex PCR; TCRdb's version includes in-frame clones alone and lacks a portion of them. The repertoire consists of approximately 140,000 clones, with around four fifths occurring once and the leading ten covering approximately 1.1%. The specimen sequenced was PBMCs. The source of these receptors is a boy between 10 and 17 years old in good health and CMV-seronegative.

This clone was seen a few times. The CDR3 protein is CASSNPGQGSGNTIYF. The CDR3 nucleotides read TGCGCCAGCAGCAATCCGGGACAGGGCTCTGGAAACACCATATATTTT. The J gene is TRBJ1-3, the V gene TRBV4-1, with 9 bases that match TRBD1. The CDR3 is made up of 16 amino acids. CDR1 is MGHRA, CDR2 YSYEKL, per germline. V lost 5 bases to trimming and J lost 0 bases; unmatched junction nucleotides: 5.

This sequence joins TRBV16 and TRBJ2-6; 8 positions agree with TRBD1. Germline V gene sequence: CDR1 KGHSY, CDR2 FQNENV. With V trimmed by 3 bases and J by 0 bases, 10 bases remained unmatched. CDR3 length: 19 amino acids. The CDR3 protein is CASSHGQGRRFSGANVLTF. CDR3 nucleotides: TGTGCCAGCAGCCACGGACAGGGCCGTAGATTCTCTGGGGCCAACGTCCTGACTTTC.

This clone showed up just once. The CDR3 nucleotides read TGCGCCAGCAGCCAAGCCGGGACACCTTTCATGAACACTGAAGCTTTCTTT. It encodes CASSQAGTPFMNTEAFF. V usage is TRBV4-1 and J usage is TRBJ1-1; a possible D gene is TRBD1 (6 bases). Germline V lookup: CDR1 MGHRA, CDR2 YSYEKL. The CDR3 is 17 residues long. Trimming shortened V by 1 base and J by 0 bases, and 15 bases separated the two germline ends.

The chain couples TRBV29-1 to TRBJ2-7; D unresolved. There are 12 residues in the CDR3. CDR1 and CDR2 from the germline V gene are SQVTM and ANQGSEA. V was trimmed by 2 bases and J by 4 bases, leaving 9 bases between them. The CDR3 loop reads CSVELSPYEQYF. DNA of the CDR3: TGCAGCGTTGAATTGAGCCCATACGAGCAGTACTTC.

This sequence joins TRBV7-3 and TRBJ2-1; TRBD2 might be the D (6 bases). Between the trimmed V and J ends, which lost 5 bases and 8 bases, there was a span of 13 bases. Germline CDR1 SGHTA, CDR2 FQGTGA. The CDR3 extends over 13 amino acids. CDR3 protein: CASSPSGSDEQFF. CDR3 DNA sequence: TGTGCCAGCAGCCCTTCCGGGAGCGATGAGCAGTTCTTC. The full variable domain, rest sourced from reference TRBV7-3 and TRBJ2-1, is GAGVSQTPSNKVTEKGKYVELRCDPISGHTALYWYRQSLGQGPEFLIYFQGTGAADDSGLPNDRFFAVRPEGSVSTLKIQRTERGDSAVYLCASSPSGSDEQFFGPGTRLTVL.

The chain uses TRBV4-1 and TRBJ2-3; TRBD2 might be the D (6 bases). Germline V gives CDR1 MGHRA, CDR2 YSYEKL. With 6 bases removed from V and 1 base from J, the gap between germline ends came to 17 bases. This CDR3 is built from 16 residues. The CDR3 here is CASRARETLRTDTQYF. The CDR3 nucleotides read TGCGCCAGCAGGGCCCGGGAGACACTTCGCACAGATACGCAGTATTTT.

This clone was found once. The rearrangement uses TRBV6-1 and TRBJ1-1; D not certain. CDR1 and CDR2 (germline): MNHNS, SASEGT. The CDR3 totals 14 residues. V lost 5 bases to trimming and J lost 3 bases, with 13 bases between them. The CDR3 sequence: CASSSPPRDTEAFF. The CDR3 DNA reads TGTGCCAGCAGTTCACCTCCGCGGGACACTGAAGCTTTCTTT.

The chain combines TRBV5-4 with TRBJ2-7, with no clear D. The CDR3 covers 16 residues. V was shortened by 4 bases and J by 3 bases, with 20 bases between the two germline ends. Germline CDR1 reads SGHNT; CDR2 reads YYREEE (reference sequence). The CDR3 nucleotides read TGTGCCAGCAGCCCTGATATCGGCAGGTCCAGCTACGAGCAGTACTTC. This sequence encodes CASSPDIGRSSYEQYF.

The chain combines TRBV27 with TRBJ1-1; D is undetermined. CDR3 length: 13 amino acids. Germline CDR1 and CDR2: MNHEY and SMNVEV (reference sequence). Trimming pared 2 bases from V and 2 bases from J, leaving 6 bases between. CDR3 DNA sequence: TGTGCCAGCAGTTTAACAGTTAACACTGAAGCTTTCTTT. This encodes CASSLTVNTEAFF.

This clone occurred once. The rearrangement links TRBV6-1 to TRBJ1-1; 11 positions agree with TRBD1. CDR1 is MNHNS and CDR2 is SASEGT in the germline V gene. This CDR3 comprises 13 residues. The trim removed 10 bases at V and 4 bases at J, leaving 5 bases unmatched. The CDR3 region has the DNA TGTGCCACCTGGGACAGGGGGAGCACTGAAGCTTTCTTT. As protein: CATWDRGSTEAFF.

The J gene is TRBJ1-5, the V gene TRBV19, with D unclear. From germline, CDR1 is LNHDA and CDR2 SQIVND (reference sequence). The CDR3 sequence is 14 residues long. V was cut by 5 bases and J by 1 base, with 9 bases left in between. In DNA, the CDR3 is TGTGCCAGTAGTCTCCAGGCGAGCAATCAGCCCCAGCATTTT. Protein: CASSLQASNQPQHF.

In its sample, this clone was seen once. The chain uses TRBV6-5 and TRBJ2-1; 7 nucleotides agree with TRBD2. In germline, CDR1 is MNHEY, CDR2 SVGAGI. The CDR3 totals 14 residues. The V gene end was trimmed by 5 bases and the J gene end by 6 bases; junction bases not matched to a gene: 7. Here the CDR3 reads CASSTSAGGNEQFF. CDR3 DNA sequence: TGTGCCAGCAGTACTAGCGCCGGCGGCAATGAGCAGTTCTTC.

The rearrangement joins TRBV5-1 to TRBJ1-4; 9 bases agree with TRBD1. CDR1 SGHRS and CDR2 YFSETQ come from the germline V gene. Trimming removed 0 bases from V and 8 bases from J; junction bases left unmatched: 5. This CDR3 has 15 residues. Written as DNA, the CDR3 is TGCGCCAGCAGCTTGGGGACAGGGGAACGCGAAAAACTGTTTTTT. Amino acids: CASSLGTGEREKLFF. Using reference TRBV5-1 and TRBJ1-4 for the parts outside the CDR3, the full variable domain is KAGVTQTPRYLIKTRGQQVTLSCSPISGHRSVSWYQQTPGQGLQFLFEYFSETQRNKGNFPGRFSGRQFSNSRSEMNVSTLELGDSALYLCASSLGTGEREKLFFGSGTQLSVL.

This chain links TRBV27 with TRBJ1-1, with D tentatively TRBD1 (6 bases). The CDR3 length is 15 residues. Germline CDR1 MNHEY, CDR2 SMNVEV (reference sequence). V lost 4 bases and J lost 7, with 19 bases in between. The CDR3 reads CASSWGRGRGIEAFF. CDR3 coding DNA: TGTGCCAGCAGTTGGGGCAGGGGTCGAGGTATTGAAGCTTTCTTT.

The DNA for the CDR3 is TGTGCCATCAGAAGCGTCCCGGGACAGGGCCCCGGACAATACAATGAGCAGTTCTTC. It translates to CAIRSVPGQGPGQYNEQFF. This sequence joins TRBV10-3 and TRBJ2-1; 9 bases are shared with TRBD1. V lost 6 bases and J lost 4; bases outside the gene matches: 19. Germline assignment: CDR1 ENHRY and CDR2 SYGVKD. The CDR3 contains 19 residues.

The chain joins TRBV6-1 to TRBJ2-3, with D tentatively TRBD1 (6 bases). The V end lost 8 bases, the J end lost 2 bases, and 17 bases lay between the germline ends. CDR1 MNHNS and CDR2 SASEGT come from the germline V gene. The CDR3 spans 15 residues. The CDR3: CASGKRGTTTDTQYF. In nucleotides, the CDR3 is TGTGCCAGCGGGAAAAGGGGGACCACCACAGATACGCAGTATTTT.

This chain links TRBV14 with TRBJ2-3; D possibly corresponds to TRBD2 (6 bases). The V end was cut by 3 bases, the J end by 1 base, with 14 bases between. The CDR3 has 16 amino acids. Germline loops: CDR1 SGHDN, CDR2 FVKESK. The CDR3, as DNA: TGTGCCAGCAGCCATTTAACGGGAGTGGGCACAGATACGCAGTATTTT. Its translation is CASSHLTGVGTDTQYF.